The 4 T cell receptor beta chains below all came from one sample that was sequenced in a study of technical replicates of blood from a few donors. TCRdb keeps only in-frame clones here, not all; method: immunoSEQ multiplex PCR. Of some 75,000 clones in the sample, 96% are singletons; the top ten hold around 0.31%. The material sequenced was T cells isolated from PBMCs. The receptors derive from a human donor in good health.

V gene TRBV11-1 combines with J gene TRBJ1-1; D gene unclear. CDR1 SGHAT and CDR2 FQDESV come from the germline V gene (reference sequence). The CDR3 has 14 amino acids. Between the trimmed V and J ends, which lost 1 base and 4 bases, there was a span of 10 bases. The CDR3 loop reads CASSLGREVTEAFF. DNA of the CDR3: TGTGCCAGCAGCTTAGGACGAGAGGTCACTGAAGCTTTCTTT.

V gene TRBV6-5 combines with J gene TRBJ1-2; tentatively, D is TRBD1 (6 bases). Germline V gene lookup returns CDR1 MNHEY and CDR2 SVGAGI. Trimming removed 6 bases from V and 6 bases from J, with 14 bases in between. This CDR3 region has 13 residues. The CDR3 DNA reads as TGTGCCAGCAGCACCAGGGGATCGAATGGCTACACCTTC. Translated, it gives CASSTRGSNGYTF.

CDR3 in amino acids: CASRPQDRGYDEQYF. The CDR3 DNA is TGTGCCAGCAGACCCCAGGACAGGGGTTATGACGAGCAGTACTTC. The chain couples TRBV27 to TRBJ2-7; 9 positions agree with TRBD1. V lost 6 bases, J lost 5 bases, and 11 bases stayed unmatched. The CDR3 has 15 residues. Germline values: CDR1 MNHEY, CDR2 SMNVEV (reference sequence).

V is TRBV11-2 and J is TRBJ1-3; tentatively, D is TRBD1 (5 bases). With 8 bases removed from V and 2 bases from J, the gap between germline ends came to 13 bases. Per germline, CDR1 SGHAT and CDR2 FQNNGV. The CDR3 covers 14 residues. CDR3 in DNA: TGTGCCAGCCGGACAATGGGGACTGGAAACACCATATATTTT. Protein: CASRTMGTGNTIYF.